This T cell receptor (beta chain) was sequenced in a study of T cells in Graves' hyperthyroidism and ophthalmopathy. Amplification of TCR beta CDR3 regions was performed using RNA transcripts as template. HTBI primers drove first-round RT-PCR of the TCR CDR3. From the multiplex PCR reads, TCRdb called clonotypes with MiXCR, one entry per CDR3 protein. The table records approximately 400,000 distinct CDR3 sequences, 19% of them present only once. Recently diagnosed hyperthyroidism of less than 2 months' duration affected patients aged 18 to 65. There are 16 residues in the CDR3. Trimming removed 1 base at V and 10 bases at J, with 23 bases between. From germline, CDR1 is SGHRS and CDR2 YFSETQ.

The sequencing sample was made of blood. J is TRBJ1-1 and V is TRBV5-1, with D perhaps matching TRBD1 (5 bases). This clonotype was sampled from a woman between 18 and 29 years old with Graves' hyperthyroidism. The CDR3 reads CASSLRIGQEVSGAFF. The CDR3 nucleotides are TGCGCCAGCAGCTTGAGGATCGGACAAGAGGTTAGCGGAGCTTTCTTT. Full variable domain (remainder filled in from reference TRBV5-1 and TRBJ1-1): KAGVTQTPRYLIKTRGQQVTLSCSPISGHRSVSWYQQTPGQGLQFLFEYFSETQRNKGNFPGRFSGRQFSNSRSEMNVSTLELGDSALYLCASSLRIGQEVSGAFFGQGTRLTVV.